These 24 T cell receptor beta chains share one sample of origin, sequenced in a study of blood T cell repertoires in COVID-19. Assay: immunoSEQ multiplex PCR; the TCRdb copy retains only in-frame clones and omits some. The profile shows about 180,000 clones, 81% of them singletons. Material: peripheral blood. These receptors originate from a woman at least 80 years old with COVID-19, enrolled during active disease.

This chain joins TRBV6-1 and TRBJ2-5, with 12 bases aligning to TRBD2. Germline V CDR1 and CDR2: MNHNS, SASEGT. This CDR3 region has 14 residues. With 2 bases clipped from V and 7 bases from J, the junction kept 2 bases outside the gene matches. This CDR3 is CASSELAGGGTQYF. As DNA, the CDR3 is TGTGCCAGCAGTGAACTAGCGGGAGGGGGGACCCAGTACTTC.

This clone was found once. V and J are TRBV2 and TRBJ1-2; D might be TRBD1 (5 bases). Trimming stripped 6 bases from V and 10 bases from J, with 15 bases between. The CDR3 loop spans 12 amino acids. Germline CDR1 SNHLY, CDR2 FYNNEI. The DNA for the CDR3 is TGTGCCAGCAGAGACGACAGCAACTTCTACACCTTC. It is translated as CASRDDSNFYTF.

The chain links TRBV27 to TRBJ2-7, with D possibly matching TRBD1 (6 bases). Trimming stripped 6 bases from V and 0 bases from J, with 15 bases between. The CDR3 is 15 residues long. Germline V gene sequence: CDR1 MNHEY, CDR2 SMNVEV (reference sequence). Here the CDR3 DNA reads TGTGCCAGCAGGCGAACAGGGTACAGCTCCTACGAGCAGTACTTC. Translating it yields CASRRTGYSSYEQYF.

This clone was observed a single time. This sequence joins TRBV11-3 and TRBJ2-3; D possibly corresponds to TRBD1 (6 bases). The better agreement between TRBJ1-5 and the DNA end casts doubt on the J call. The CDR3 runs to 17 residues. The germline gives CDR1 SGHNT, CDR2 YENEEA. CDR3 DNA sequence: TGTGCCAGCAGCTTAGGTTGGGGGCTAGCAACGCCAGATACGCAGCATTTT. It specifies CASSLGWGLATPDTQHF.

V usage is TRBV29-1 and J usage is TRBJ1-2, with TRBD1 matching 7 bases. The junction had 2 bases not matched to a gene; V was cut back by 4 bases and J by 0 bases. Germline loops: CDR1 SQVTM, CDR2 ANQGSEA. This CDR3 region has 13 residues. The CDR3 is CSVGTGANYGYTF. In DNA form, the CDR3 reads TGCAGCGTTGGGACAGGTGCTAACTATGGCTACACCTTC.

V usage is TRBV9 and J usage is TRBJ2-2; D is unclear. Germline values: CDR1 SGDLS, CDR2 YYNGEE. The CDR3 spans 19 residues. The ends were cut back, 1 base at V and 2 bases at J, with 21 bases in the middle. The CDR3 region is CASSVFPLGEYFNTGELFF. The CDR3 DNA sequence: TGTGCCAGCAGCGTATTCCCCCTAGGAGAGTACTTCAACACCGGGGAGCTGTTTTTT.

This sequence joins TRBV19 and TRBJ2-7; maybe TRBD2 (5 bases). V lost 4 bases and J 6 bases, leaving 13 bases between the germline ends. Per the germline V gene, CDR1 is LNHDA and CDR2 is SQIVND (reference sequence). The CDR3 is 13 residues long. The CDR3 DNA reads TGTGCCAGTAGTACCCAGAGGGTTGGCGAGCAGTACTTC. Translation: CASSTQRVGEQYF. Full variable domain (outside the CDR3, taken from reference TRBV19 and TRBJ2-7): DGGITQSPKYLFRKEGQNVTLSCEQNLNHDAMYWYRQDPGQGLRLIYYSQIVNDFQKGDIAEGYSVSREKKESFPLTVTSAQKNPTAFYLCASSTQRVGEQYFGPGTRLTVT.

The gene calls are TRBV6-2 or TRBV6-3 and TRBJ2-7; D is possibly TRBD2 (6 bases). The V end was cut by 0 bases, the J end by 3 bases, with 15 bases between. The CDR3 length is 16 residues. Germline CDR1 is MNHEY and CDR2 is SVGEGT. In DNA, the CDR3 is TGTGCCAGCAGTTACTCTCGGGGGATAAGGTACTACGAGCAGTACTTC. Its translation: CASSYSRGIRYYEQYF.

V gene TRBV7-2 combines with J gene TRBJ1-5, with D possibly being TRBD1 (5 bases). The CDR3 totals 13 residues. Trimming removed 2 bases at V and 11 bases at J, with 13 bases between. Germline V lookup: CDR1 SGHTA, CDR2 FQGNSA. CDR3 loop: CASSLNGGWTQHF. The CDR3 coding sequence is TGTGCCAGCAGCTTAAACGGGGGTTGGACCCAGCATTTT. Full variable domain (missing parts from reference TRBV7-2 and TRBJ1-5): GAGVSQSPSNKVTEKGKDVELRCDPISGHTALYWYRQSLGQGLEFLIYFQGNSAPDKSGLPSDRFSAERTGGSVSTLTIQRTQQEDSAVYLCASSLNGGWTQHFGDGTRLSIL.

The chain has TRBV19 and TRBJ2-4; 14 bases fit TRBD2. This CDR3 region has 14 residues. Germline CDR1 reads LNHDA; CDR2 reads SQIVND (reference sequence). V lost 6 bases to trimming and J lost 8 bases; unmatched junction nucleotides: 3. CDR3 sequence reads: CASRRLAGGDIQYF. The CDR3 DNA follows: TGTGCCAGTAGACGACTAGCGGGAGGGGACATTCAGTACTTC.

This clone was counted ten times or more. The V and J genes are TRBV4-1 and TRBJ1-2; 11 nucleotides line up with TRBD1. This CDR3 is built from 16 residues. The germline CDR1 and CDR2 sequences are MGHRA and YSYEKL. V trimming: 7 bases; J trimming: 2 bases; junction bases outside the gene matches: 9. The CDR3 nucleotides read TGCGCCAGCAACCCCCGGGACAGGGGGTTGAACTATGGCTACACCTTC. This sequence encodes CASNPRDRGLNYGYTF.

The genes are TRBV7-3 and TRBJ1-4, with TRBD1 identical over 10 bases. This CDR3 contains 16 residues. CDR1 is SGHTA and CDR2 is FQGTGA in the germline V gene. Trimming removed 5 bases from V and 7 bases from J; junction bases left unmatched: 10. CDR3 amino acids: CASSDPRQGATEKLFF. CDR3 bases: TGTGCCAGCAGCGACCCCCGACAGGGGGCGACTGAAAAACTGTTTTTT.

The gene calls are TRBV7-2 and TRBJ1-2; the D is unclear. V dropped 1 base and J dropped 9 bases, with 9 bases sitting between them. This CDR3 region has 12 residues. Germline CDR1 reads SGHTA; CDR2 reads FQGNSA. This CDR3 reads CASSLGAPRYTF. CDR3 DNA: TGTGCCAGCAGCTTAGGAGCGCCCCGCTACACCTTC. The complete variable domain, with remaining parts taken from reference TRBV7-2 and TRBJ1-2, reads GAGVSQSPSNKVTEKGKDVELRCDPISGHTALYWYRQSLGQGLEFLIYFQGNSAPDKSGLPSDRFSAERTGGSVSTLTIQRTQQEDSAVYLCASSLGAPRYTFGSGTRLTVV.

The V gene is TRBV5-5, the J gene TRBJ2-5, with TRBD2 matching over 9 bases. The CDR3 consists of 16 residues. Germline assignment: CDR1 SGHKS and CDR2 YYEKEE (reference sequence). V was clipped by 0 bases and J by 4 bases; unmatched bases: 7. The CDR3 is CASSLALRGGAETQYF. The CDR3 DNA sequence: TGTGCCAGCAGCTTGGCCTTGCGGGGGGGCGCAGAGACCCAGTACTTC.

The CDR3 spells CATSRDFAGTASNEKLFF. CDR3 nucleotides: TGTGCCACCAGCAGAGATTTCGCCGGGACAGCTTCTAATGAAAAACTGTTTTTT. V is TRBV15 and J is TRBJ1-4; 7 bases fit TRBD1. With 0 bases clipped from V and 3 bases from J, the junction kept 10 bases outside the gene matches. The CDR3 sequence is 18 residues long. CDR1 is LNHNV and CDR2 is YYDKDF in the germline V gene (reference sequence).

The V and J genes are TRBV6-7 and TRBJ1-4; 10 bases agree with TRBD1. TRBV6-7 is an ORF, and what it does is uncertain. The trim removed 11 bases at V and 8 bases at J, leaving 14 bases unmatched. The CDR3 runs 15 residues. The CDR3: CAARPGTGDGEKLFF. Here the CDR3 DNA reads TGTGCCGCGCGTCCCGGGACAGGGGATGGAGAAAAACTGTTTTTT.

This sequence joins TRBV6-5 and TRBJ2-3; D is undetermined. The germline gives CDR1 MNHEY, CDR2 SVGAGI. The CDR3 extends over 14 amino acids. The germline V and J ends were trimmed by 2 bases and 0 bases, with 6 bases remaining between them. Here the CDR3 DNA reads TGTGCCAGCAGTTACCTCGTTAGCACAGATACGCAGTATTTT. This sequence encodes CASSYLVSTDTQYF.

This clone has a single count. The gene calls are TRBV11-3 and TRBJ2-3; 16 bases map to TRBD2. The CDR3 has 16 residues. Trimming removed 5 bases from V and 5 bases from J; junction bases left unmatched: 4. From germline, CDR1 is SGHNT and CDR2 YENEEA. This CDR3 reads CASSTGLAGGEDTQYF. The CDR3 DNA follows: TGTGCCAGCAGCACGGGACTAGCGGGGGGGGAAGATACGCAGTATTTT.

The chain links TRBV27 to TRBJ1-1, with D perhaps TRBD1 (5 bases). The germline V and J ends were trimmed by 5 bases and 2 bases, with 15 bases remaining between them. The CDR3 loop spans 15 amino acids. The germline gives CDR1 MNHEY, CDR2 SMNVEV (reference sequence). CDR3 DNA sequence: TGTGCCAGCAGTCCCACCAGGGCATTTAACACTGAAGCTTTCTTT. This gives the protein CASSPTRAFNTEAFF.

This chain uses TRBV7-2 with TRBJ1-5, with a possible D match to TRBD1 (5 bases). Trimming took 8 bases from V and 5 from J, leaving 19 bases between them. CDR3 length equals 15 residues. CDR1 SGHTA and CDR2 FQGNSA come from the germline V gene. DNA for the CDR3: TGTGCCAGCTGTAAAGGGGATGGTTCCCATCAGCCCCAGCATTTT. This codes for CASCKGDGSHQPQHF. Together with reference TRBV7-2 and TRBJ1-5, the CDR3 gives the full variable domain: GAGVSQSPSNKVTEKGKDVELRCDPISGHTALYWYRQSLGQGLEFLIYFQGNSAPDKSGLPSDRFSAERTGGSVSTLTIQRTQQEDSAVYLCASCKGDGSHQPQHFGDGTRLSIL.

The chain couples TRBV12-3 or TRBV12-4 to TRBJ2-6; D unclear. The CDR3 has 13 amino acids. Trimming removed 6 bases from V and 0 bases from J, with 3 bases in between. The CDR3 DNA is TGTGCCAGCAGGTACTCTGGGGCCAACGTCCTGACTTTC. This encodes CASRYSGANVLTF.

The CDR3 sequence is CASSPTGGRAFETQYF. DNA of the CDR3: TGTGCCAGCAGCCCGACTGGCGGGAGGGCCTTTGAGACCCAGTACTTC. The chain links TRBV14 to TRBJ2-5; 9 bases agree with TRBD2. CDR1 is SGHDN and CDR2 is FVKESK in the germline V gene. There are 16 residues in the CDR3. With 4 bases clipped from V and 5 bases from J, the junction kept 11 bases outside the gene matches.

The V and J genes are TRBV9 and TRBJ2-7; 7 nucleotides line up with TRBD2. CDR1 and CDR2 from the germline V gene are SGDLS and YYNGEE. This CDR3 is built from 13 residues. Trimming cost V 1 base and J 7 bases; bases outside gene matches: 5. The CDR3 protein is CASSVFEGGEQYF. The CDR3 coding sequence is TGTGCCAGCAGCGTATTTGAGGGAGGGGAGCAGTACTTC.

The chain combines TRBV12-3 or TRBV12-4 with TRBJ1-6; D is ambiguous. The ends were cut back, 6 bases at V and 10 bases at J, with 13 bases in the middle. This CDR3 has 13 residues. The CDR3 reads CASSLNRESPLHF. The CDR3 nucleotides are TGTGCCAGCAGCCTAAACCGAGAGTCACCCCTCCACTTT.